These T cell receptor beta chains were read from a single sample in a study of human CD8 memory T cell subsets. TCRdb reprocessed the 5' RACE reads with MiXCR, giving one entry per CDR3 protein. Of under 10,000 distinct CDR3 sequences in the sample, under 5% were seen once. Material for sequencing was CD8+ T cells from PBMCs. These receptors were collected from a human donor in good health. Both conserved end residues are part of each CDR3. A D gene is named only where the DNA matches it firmly. Not all rows give a size; the values are once, few, many and, for expanded clones, a class.

clone size: many
J gene: TRBJ1-1
D gene: NA
V gene: TRBV2
CDR3 protein: CASSPEGLTNTEAFF
CDR3 DNA: TGTGCCAGCAGTCCCGAGGGGCTGACGAACACTGAAGCTTTCTTT

clone size: medium-sized
J gene: TRBJ2-7
D gene: NA
V gene: TRBV7-2
CDR3 protein: CASSLSPTGSYEQYF
CDR3 DNA: TGTGCCAGCAGCTTAAGTCCGACAGGATCCTACGAGCAGTACTTC

clone size: once
J gene: TRBJ2-3
D gene: NA
V gene: TRBV28
CDR3 protein: CASSSLRSFGTDTQYF
CDR3 DNA: TGTGCCAGCAGTTCCCTACGGAGCTTCGGTACAGATACGCAGTATTTT

clone size: many
J gene: TRBJ1-1
D gene: NA
V gene: TRBV15
CDR3 protein: CATSRDGLNTEAFF
CDR3 DNA: TGTGCCACCAGCAGAGATGGGTTGAACACTGAAGCTTTCTTT

clone size: many
J gene: TRBJ2-4
D gene: TRBD1
V gene: TRBV13
CDR3 protein: CASSGRQGDFRNIQYF
CDR3 DNA: TGTGCCAGCAGCGGCCGCCAGGGGGATTTTCGAAACATTCAGTACTTC

clone size: many
J gene: TRBJ2-1
D gene: TRBD2
V gene: TRBV6-2/TRBV6-3
CDR3 protein: CASSYTRGLAGGVNEQFF
CDR3 DNA: TGTGCCAGCAGTTACACCCGAGGACTAGCGGGAGGCGTAAATGAGCAGTTCTTC

clone size: few
J gene: TRBJ2-7
D gene: NA
V gene: TRBV7-9
CDR3 protein: CASSYGRIEEQYF
CDR3 DNA: TGTGCCAGCAGCTACGGCAGGATCGAGGAGCAGTACTTC

clone size: many
J gene: TRBJ2-7
D gene: NA
V gene: TRBV7-9
CDR3 protein: CASSLDSKKVREQYF
CDR3 DNA: TGTGCCAGCAGCTTGGACAGCAAAAAAGTACGGGAGCAGTACTTC

clone size: few
J gene: TRBJ2-5
D gene: TRBD2
V gene: TRBV5-4
CDR3 protein: CAAGGLAGAKETQYF
CDR3 DNA: TGTGCCGCCGGAGGGCTAGCGGGAGCTAAAGAGACCCAGTACTTC

clone size: many
J gene: TRBJ1-2
D gene: TRBD1
V gene: TRBV29-1
CDR3 protein: CSATGTDGYTF
CDR3 DNA: TGCAGCGCCACCGGGACAGATGGCTACACCTTC

clone size: many
J gene: TRBJ1-1
D gene: NA
V gene: TRBV19
CDR3 protein: CASSRQVTEAFF
CDR3 DNA: TGTGCCAGTAGTCGACAGGTCACTGAAGCTTTCTTT

clone size: medium-sized
J gene: TRBJ1-4
D gene: NA
V gene: TRBV10-2
CDR3 protein: CASSESRAGPGEKLFF
CDR3 DNA: TGCGCCAGCAGTGAGTCAAGGGCCGGACCTGGTGAAAAACTGTTTTTT

clone size: NA
J gene: TRBJ2-3
D gene: TRBD2
V gene: TRBV6-5
CDR3 protein: CASSWTSGSADTQYF
CDR3 DNA: TGTGCCAGCAGTTGGACTAGCGGGAGCGCAGATACGCAGTATTTT

clone size: many
J gene: TRBJ1-1
D gene: NA
V gene: TRBV6-2/TRBV6-3
CDR3 protein: CASSDDRTQLNTEAFF
CDR3 DNA: TGTGCCAGCAGCGACGACAGGACACAATTGAACACTGAAGCTTTCTTT

clone size: many
J gene: TRBJ2-7
D gene: TRBD1
V gene: TRBV28
CDR3 protein: CASSFLPGQGYEQYF
CDR3 DNA: TGTGCCAGCAGTTTCCTCCCGGGACAGGGCTACGAGCAGTACTTC

clone size: many
J gene: TRBJ2-7
D gene: NA
V gene: TRBV30
CDR3 protein: CAWSAGSDEQYF
CDR3 DNA: TGTGCCTGGAGTGCTGGCTCCGACGAGCAGTACTTC

clone size: many
J gene: TRBJ1-4
D gene: NA
V gene: TRBV27
CDR3 protein: CASRRRGYRYSEKLFF
CDR3 DNA: TGTGCCAGCCGAAGACGGGGGTACCGATATTCTGAAAAACTGTTTTTT

clone size: NA
J gene: TRBJ2-4
D gene: NA
V gene: TRBV21-1
CDR3 protein: CASSVAKGRNKNIQYF
CDR3 DNA: TGTGCCAGCAGCGTAGCCAAGGGCAGAAACAAAAACATTCAGTACTTC

clone size: many
J gene: TRBJ2-1
D gene: TRBD2
V gene: TRBV6-4
CDR3 protein: CASSESSGGANEQFF
CDR3 DNA: TGTGCCAGCAGTGAATCTAGCGGGGGGGCCAATGAGCAGTTCTTC

clone size: few
J gene: TRBJ2-2
D gene: NA
V gene: TRBV4-2
CDR3 protein: CASSQDYRARELFF
CDR3 DNA: TGTGCCAGCAGCCAAGATTACAGGGCCCGGGAGCTGTTTTTT

clone size: many
J gene: TRBJ2-5
D gene: TRBD2
V gene: TRBV5-1
CDR3 protein: CASSPGLAGDPYQETQYF
CDR3 DNA: TGCGCCAGCAGCCCGGGACTAGCGGGAGACCCGTACCAAGAGACCCAGTACTTC

clone size: NA
J gene: TRBJ2-4
D gene: TRBD2
V gene: TRBV7-3
CDR3 protein: CGGSGGGGKDTQYF
CDR3 DNA: TGCGGCGGCTCGGGGGGGGGAGGCAAAGACACGCAGTACTTC

clone size: few
J gene: TRBJ1-1
D gene: NA
V gene: TRBV12-3/TRBV12-4
CDR3 protein: CASSLGTEAFF
CDR3 DNA: TGTGCCAGCAGTTTAGGGACTGAAGCTTTCTTT

clone size: medium-sized
J gene: TRBJ1-1
D gene: NA
V gene: TRBV3-1
CDR3 protein: CASSQVGSTEAFF
CDR3 DNA: TGTGCCAGCAGCCAAGTAGGAAGCACTGAAGCTTTCTTT

clone size: few
J gene: TRBJ2-7
D gene: TRBD1
V gene: TRBV20-1
CDR3 protein: CSGRDREHEQYF
CDR3 DNA: TGCAGTGGCCGGGACAGGGAGCACGAGCAGTACTTC

clone size: medium-sized
J gene: TRBJ1-1
D gene: NA
V gene: TRBV29-1
CDR3 protein: CSAQGSNTEAFF
CDR3 DNA: TGCAGCGCTCAGGGATCTAACACTGAAGCTTTCTTT

clone size: many
J gene: TRBJ1-1
D gene: TRBD1
V gene: TRBV28
CDR3 protein: CASKRTGGFANTEAFF
CDR3 DNA: TGTGCCAGCAAACGGACAGGGGGATTTGCGAACACTGAAGCTTTCTTT

clone size: NA
J gene: TRBJ2-1
D gene: NA
V gene: TRBV6-4
CDR3 protein: CASSRAQGSYNEQFF
CDR3 DNA: TGTGCCAGCAGCCGGGCCCAAGGATCCTACAATGAGCAGTTCTTC

clone size: many
J gene: TRBJ2-2
D gene: NA
V gene: TRBV15
CDR3 protein: CATSRDSGGAGELFF
CDR3 DNA: TGTGCCACCAGCAGAGATTCGGGTGGCGCCGGGGAGCTGTTTTTT

clone size: many
J gene: TRBJ1-1
D gene: TRBD1
V gene: TRBV11-2
CDR3 protein: CASSLGQYTEAFF
CDR3 DNA: TGTGCCAGCAGCTTGGGACAGTACACTGAAGCTTTCTTT

clone size: few
J gene: TRBJ2-7
D gene: TRBD1
V gene: TRBV13
CDR3 protein: CASSSAGQGAYEQYF
CDR3 DNA: TGTGCCAGCAGCTCCGCCGGACAGGGGGCCTACGAGCAGTACTTC

clone size: many
J gene: TRBJ1-2
D gene: NA
V gene: TRBV13
CDR3 protein: CASSPVGDNYGYTF
CDR3 DNA: TGTGCCAGCAGCCCCGTCGGGGATAACTATGGCTACACCTTC

clone size: many
J gene: TRBJ1-1
D gene: NA
V gene: TRBV5-1
CDR3 protein: CASKVDIMNTEAFF
CDR3 DNA: TGCGCCAGCAAGGTGGACATCATGAACACTGAAGCTTTCTTT

clone size: many
J gene: TRBJ2-7
D gene: TRBD2
V gene: TRBV4-2
CDR3 protein: CASSYLAGEPYEQYF
CDR3 DNA: TGTGCCAGCAGCTATCTAGCGGGGGAGCCCTACGAGCAGTACTTC

clone size: medium-sized
J gene: TRBJ2-7
D gene: NA
V gene: TRBV20-1
CDR3 protein: CSARGPEEDYEQYF
CDR3 DNA: TGCAGTGCTAGGGGCCCCGAAGAAGACTACGAGCAGTACTTC